The 18 T cell receptor beta chains below come from one sample, sequenced in a study of blood T cell repertoires in COVID-19. The method was immunoSEQ multiplex PCR; TCRdb's version includes in-frame clones alone and lacks a portion of them. Of 65,000 to 85,000 clones listed, under 80% are singletons. Sequences were obtained from peripheral blood. The receptors come from a human donor in a cohort sampled during active COVID-19.

The chain recombines TRBV7-8 with TRBJ2-7, with 9 bases identical to TRBD1. Losses at the gene ends were 3 bases for V and 0 bases for J; bases not matched to a gene: 6. Germline lookup yields CDR1 SGHVS and CDR2 FQNEAQ. The CDR3 runs to 16 residues. In DNA, the CDR3 is TGTGCCAGCAGCTTTACAGGGGGCCCGTTCTCCTACGAGCAGTACTTC. This translates into CASSFTGGPFSYEQYF.

The rearrangement uses TRBV30 and TRBJ1-1; 7 bases map to TRBD1. The CDR3 has 14 residues. CDR1 GTSNPN and CDR2 SVGIG come from the germline V gene (reference sequence). The ends lost 1 base at V and 0 bases at J; junction bases unmatched: 2. CDR3 sequence (DNA): TGTGCCTGGAGTGAGGACAGGCTGAACACTGAAGCTTTCTTT. Encoded protein: CAWSEDRLNTEAFF.

In this sample, this clone turned up many times. The rearrangement uses TRBV24-1 and TRBJ2-2; no reliable D call. CDR3 length: 13 residues. Germline V gene sequence: CDR1 KGHDR, CDR2 SFDVKD. Trimming pared 4 bases from V and 7 bases from J, leaving 9 bases between. CDR3 in DNA: TGTGCCACCAGTGACCCGGTCCTCGGGGAGCTGTTTTTT. Translation: CATSDPVLGELFF.

The gene calls are TRBV7-9 and TRBJ2-2, with TRBD1 identical over 7 bases. Losses at the gene ends were 4 bases for V and 5 bases for J; bases not matched to a gene: 1. The CDR3 runs to 13 residues. The germline V gene has CDR1 SEHNR and CDR2 FQNEAQ (reference sequence). The CDR3: CASSSQGTGELFF. The DNA for the CDR3 is TGTGCCAGCAGCTCACAGGGGACCGGGGAGCTGTTTTTT.

The genes are TRBV12-3 or TRBV12-4 and TRBJ2-1, with a possible D match to TRBD2 (6 bases). CDR3 length: 13 amino acids. Trimming pared 7 bases from V and 12 bases from J, leaving 19 bases between. The CDR3 coding sequence is TGTGCCAGCAACTACTTGGGGACTGGTCTGCAGTTCTTC. Protein product: CASNYLGTGLQFF.

This chain joins TRBV6-6 and TRBJ2-5, with 12 positions matching TRBD2. V lost 2 bases and J lost 2; bases outside the gene matches: 3. Germline V gene sequence: CDR1 MNHNY, CDR2 SVGAGI (reference sequence). The CDR3 loop spans 16 amino acids. The chain's CDR3 is CASSYPLAGGQETQYF. The CDR3 DNA reads TGTGCCAGCAGTTACCCTCTAGCGGGGGGGCAAGAGACCCAGTACTTC.

This chain connects TRBV9 to TRBJ2-5, with D possibly TRBD2 on 6 matching bases. V was shortened by 2 bases and J by 2 bases, with 7 bases between the two germline ends. CDR3 length: 13 residues. Germline V gives CDR1 SGDLS, CDR2 YYNGEE. The CDR3 DNA reads TGTGCCAGCAGCGTGGGACTGCAAGAGACCCAGTACTTC. Protein: CASSVGLQETQYF. The full variable domain, in which reference TRBV9 and TRBJ2-5 provide the parts outside the CDR3, is DSGVTQTPKHLITATGQRVTLRCSPRSGDLSVYWYQQSLDQGLQFLIQYYNGEERAKGNILERFSAQQFPDLHSELNLSSLELGDSALYFCASSVGLQETQYFGPGTRLLVL.

The genes are TRBV5-6 and TRBJ2-1; D is perhaps TRBD1 (5 bases). The germline V gene has CDR1 SGHDT and CDR2 YYEEEE. V was trimmed by 4 bases and J by 12 bases, leaving 14 bases between them. The CDR3 runs 12 residues. The DNA for the CDR3 is TGTGCCAGCAGCCCGATTGGGCAGGGGCAGTTCTTC. This codes for CASSPIGQGQFF.

This clone was seen only a few times. The chain carries TRBV9 and TRBJ1-6, with 7 positions matching TRBD1. V shed 4 bases and J 4 bases; nucleotides not matched to a gene: 8. Germline-derived CDR1 and CDR2 are SGDLS and YYNGEE. The CDR3 spans 16 residues. CDR3 DNA: TGTGCCAGCAGCCGTAGGGGACAGCTATATAATTCACCCCTCCACTTT. Translated, it gives CASSRRGQLYNSPLHF.

Note on this clone: Relative to the germline gene, one junction end is altered; a read error may explain this. The rearrangement links TRBV28 to TRBJ2-7; 8 nucleotides line up with TRBD1. The CDR3 is 12 residues long. CDR1 is MDHEN, CDR2 SYDVKM, per germline. As DNA, the CDR3 is TGTGCCAGCAGTATCCGTCCGGGACAGGTCCTCTTC. This encodes CASSIRPGQVLF.

The chain employs TRBV27 and TRBJ2-7; 8 bases map to TRBD2. This CDR3 is built from 13 residues. CDR1 MNHEY and CDR2 SMNVEV come from the germline V gene (reference sequence). V was pared by 5 bases and J by 3 bases, with 3 bases of the junction left unmatched. The CDR3 sequence is CASSPGLGYEQYF. The CDR3 region has the DNA TGTGCCAGCAGTCCGGGACTAGGCTACGAGCAGTACTTC.

This clone came up many times. The chain uses TRBV9 and TRBJ2-2; 11 nucleotides match TRBD2. J lost 4 bases, V lost 2 bases, and 7 bases had no gene match. Germline assignment: CDR1 SGDLS and CDR2 YYNGEE. This CDR3 has 17 residues. CDR3 loop: CASSVTSGSFPTGELFF. CDR3 DNA sequence: TGTGCCAGCAGCGTTACTAGCGGGAGTTTCCCCACCGGGGAGCTGTTTTTT.

V usage is TRBV7-9 and J usage is TRBJ2-3; tentative D call: TRBD1 (5 bases). The CDR3 has 15 residues. V was shortened by 1 base and J by 2 bases, with 10 bases between the two germline ends. CDR1 SEHNR and CDR2 FQNEAQ come from the germline V gene (reference sequence). DNA for the CDR3: TGTGCCAGCAGCTTAGTAGGGGCACCCACAGATACGCAGTATTTT. Residues: CASSLVGAPTDTQYF.

The sample holds one count of this clone. The chain employs TRBV9 and TRBJ2-1; no reliable D call. This CDR3 is built from 11 residues. V dropped 4 bases and J dropped 5 bases, with 4 bases sitting between them. CDR1 and CDR2 from the germline V gene are SGDLS and YYNGEE. CDR3 bases: TGTGCCAGCAGCCTCGACAATGAGCAGTTCTTC. This codes for CASSLDNEQFF.

This rearrangement joins TRBV6-2 or TRBV6-3 to TRBJ2-1, with no clear D. The CDR3 extends over 13 amino acids. V shed 4 bases and J shed 2 bases, with 6 bases lying between them. Germline V gene sequence: CDR1 MNHEY, CDR2 SVGEGT. In DNA, the CDR3 is TGTGCCAGCAGTTCGCTAGCCTACAATGAGCAGTTCTTC. Encoded protein: CASSSLAYNEQFF.

The chain links TRBV7-2 to TRBJ2-1; 16 nucleotides align to TRBD2. The CDR3 has 17 residues. The V segment lost 5 bases and the J segment 8 bases; nucleotides outside the gene matches: 9. The germline gives CDR1 SGHTA, CDR2 FQGNSA. In DNA form, the CDR3 reads TGTGCCAGCAGCACCCCCGGGACTAGCGGGGGGGAGGATGAGCAGTTCTTC. This codes for CASSTPGTSGGEDEQFF.

The V and J genes are TRBV25-1 and TRBJ1-2; 7 positions agree with TRBD1. CDR1 MGHDK and CDR2 SYGVNS come from the germline V gene. Losses at the gene ends were 7 bases for V and 0 bases for J; bases not matched to a gene: 5. The CDR3 runs to 14 residues. CDR3 nucleotide sequence: TGTGCCAGCACCCTAGGGGGCCCTAACTATGGCTACACCTTC. Protein product: CASTLGGPNYGYTF.

The chain couples TRBV4-1 to TRBJ2-2; perhaps TRBD1 as D (6 bases). Germline CDR1 and CDR2: MGHRA and YSYEKL. The CDR3 loop spans 15 amino acids. V was trimmed by 0 bases and J by 8 bases, leaving 13 bases between them. The CDR3 spells CASSQDLGGWGELFF. In nucleotides, the CDR3 is TGCGCCAGCAGCCAAGATCTAGGGGGTTGGGGGGAGCTGTTTTTT.